Sequencing of this TCR beta chain was carried out in a study of human T cells and chemical hapten exposure. Study-level information: On roughly 2 cm by roughly 2 cm of upper inner arm skin, sensitization was performed with 2% DPC. Overall study findings and caveats: The donor cohort had alopecia, so its immune response may not match that of healthy people.

Time point meaning: patch test 3, about 24 weeks after DPC sensitization. The treatment: therapeutic diphenylcyclopropenone sensitization with weekly scalp DPC. The authors' total RNA extraction used unfractionated whole blood. Unique molecular identifiers were attached to individual cDNA molecules within the library. TCRdb reanalysed the RACE reads using MiXCR and keeps one entry per CDR3 protein. The sample consists of about 190,000 distinct CDR3 sequences, around 25% of them appearing once. This clonotype was counted between two and nine times. Antigen unknown. The material sequenced was whole blood, taken in connection with sensitization to the hapten diphenylcyclopropenone (DPC). The clonotype was recovered from a middle-aged woman with alopecia areata. Some clones in this sample may be carry-over from other donors' samples.

In DNA form, the CDR3 reads TGTGCCAGCAGCCAAGATCCACTAGCGGGAGGGCGTAAAGATACGCAGTATTTT. Translation gives CASSQDPLAGGRKDTQYF. The chain is built from TRBV4-2 and TRBJ2-3; 13 bases line up with TRBD2. J was trimmed by 5 bases and V by 0 bases; bases with no gene match: 8. Germline V gives CDR1 LGHNA, CDR2 YNFKEQ. CDR3 length: 18 amino acids.